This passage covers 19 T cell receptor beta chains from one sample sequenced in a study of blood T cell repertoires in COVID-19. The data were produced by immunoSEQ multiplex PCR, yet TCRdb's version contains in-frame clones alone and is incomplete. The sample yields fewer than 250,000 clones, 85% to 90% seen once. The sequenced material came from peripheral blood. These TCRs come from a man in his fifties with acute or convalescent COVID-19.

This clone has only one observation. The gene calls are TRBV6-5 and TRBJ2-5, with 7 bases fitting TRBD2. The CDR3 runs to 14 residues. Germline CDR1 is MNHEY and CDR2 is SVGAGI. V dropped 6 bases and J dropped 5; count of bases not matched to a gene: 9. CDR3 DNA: TGTGCCAGCAGGCCTCCGACTAGCCTGGAGACCCAGTACTTC. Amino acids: CASRPPTSLETQYF.

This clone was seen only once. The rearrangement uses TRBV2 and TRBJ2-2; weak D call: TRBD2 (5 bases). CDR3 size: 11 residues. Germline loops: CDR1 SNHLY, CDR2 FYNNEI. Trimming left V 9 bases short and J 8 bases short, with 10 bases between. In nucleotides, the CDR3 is TGTGCCAGGAGACTAATGGGGGAGCTGTTTTTT. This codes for CARRLMGELFF.

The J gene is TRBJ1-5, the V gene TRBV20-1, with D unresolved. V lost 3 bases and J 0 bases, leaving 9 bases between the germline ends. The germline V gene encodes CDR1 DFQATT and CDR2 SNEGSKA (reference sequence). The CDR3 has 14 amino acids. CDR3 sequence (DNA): TGCAGTGCTAGTGGAGGGAGTAGCAATCAGCCCCAGCATTTT. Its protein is CSASGGSSNQPQHF.

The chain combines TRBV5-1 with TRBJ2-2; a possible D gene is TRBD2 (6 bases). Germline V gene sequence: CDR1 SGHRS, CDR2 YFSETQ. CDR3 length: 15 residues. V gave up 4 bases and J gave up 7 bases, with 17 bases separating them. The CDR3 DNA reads TGCGCCAGCAGCGCCTGGACTACCCTAAACGGGGAGCTGTTTTTT. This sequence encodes CASSAWTTLNGELFF.

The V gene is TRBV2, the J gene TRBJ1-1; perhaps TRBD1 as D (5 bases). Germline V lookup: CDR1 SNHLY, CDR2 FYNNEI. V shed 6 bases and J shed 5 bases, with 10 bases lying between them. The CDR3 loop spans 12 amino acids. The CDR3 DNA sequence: TGTGCCAGCAGGACAGACCAAACTGAAGCTTTCTTT. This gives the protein CASRTDQTEAFF.

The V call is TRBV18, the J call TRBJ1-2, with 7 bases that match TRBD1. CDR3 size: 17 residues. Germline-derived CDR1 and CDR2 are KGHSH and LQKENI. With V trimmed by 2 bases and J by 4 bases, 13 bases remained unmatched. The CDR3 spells CASSPIQGMDLVYGYTF. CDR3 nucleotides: TGTGCCAGCTCACCAATACAGGGGATGGATTTGGTCTATGGCTACACCTTC.

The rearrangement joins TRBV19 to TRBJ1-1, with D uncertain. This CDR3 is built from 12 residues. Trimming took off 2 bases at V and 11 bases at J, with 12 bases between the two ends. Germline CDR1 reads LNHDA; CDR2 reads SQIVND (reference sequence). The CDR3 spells CASSIMEGWAFF. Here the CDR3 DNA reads TGTGCCAGTAGTATAATGGAGGGCTGGGCTTTCTTT.

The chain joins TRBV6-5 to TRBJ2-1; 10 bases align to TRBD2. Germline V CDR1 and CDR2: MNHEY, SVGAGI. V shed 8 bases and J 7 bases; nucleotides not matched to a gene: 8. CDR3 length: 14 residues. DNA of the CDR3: TGTGCCAGCGAGCGGAGCGGGGGGGCGAATGAGCAGTTCTTC. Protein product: CASERSGGANEQFF.

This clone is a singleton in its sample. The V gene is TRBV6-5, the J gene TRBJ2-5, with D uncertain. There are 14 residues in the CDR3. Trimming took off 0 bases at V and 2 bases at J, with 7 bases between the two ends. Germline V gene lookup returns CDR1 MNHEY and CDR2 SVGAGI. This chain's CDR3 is CASSYSALQETQYF. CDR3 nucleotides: TGTGCCAGCAGTTACTCGGCCTTGCAAGAGACCCAGTACTTC.

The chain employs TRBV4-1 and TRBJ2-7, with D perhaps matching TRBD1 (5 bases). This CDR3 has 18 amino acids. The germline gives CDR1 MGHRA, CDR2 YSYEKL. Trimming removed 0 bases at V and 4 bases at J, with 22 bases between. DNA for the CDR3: TGCGCCAGCAGCCAAGAGGGCCAGGGCACACTCAAGCCATACGAGCAGTACTTC. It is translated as CASSQEGQGTLKPYEQYF.

The CDR3 DNA reads TGTGCCAGCAGCCATAAGACAGGGGGGCGCTGGGTCACTGAAGCTTTCTTT. Encoded protein: CASSHKTGGRWVTEAFF. V usage is TRBV14 and J usage is TRBJ1-1; 9 bases are shared with TRBD1. V shed 3 bases and J 4 bases; nucleotides not matched to a gene: 12. The CDR3 spans 17 residues. Germline V gene lookup returns CDR1 SGHDN and CDR2 FVKESK.

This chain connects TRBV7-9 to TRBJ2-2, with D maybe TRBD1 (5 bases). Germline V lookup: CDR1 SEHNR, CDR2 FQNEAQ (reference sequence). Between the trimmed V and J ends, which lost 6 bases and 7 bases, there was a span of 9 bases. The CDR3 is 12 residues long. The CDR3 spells CASRKGVGELFF. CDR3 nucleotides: TGTGCCAGCAGGAAAGGGGTCGGGGAGCTGTTTTTT. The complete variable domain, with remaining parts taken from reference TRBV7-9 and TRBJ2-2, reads DTGVSQNPRHKITKRGQNVTFRCDPISEHNRLYWYRQTLGQGPEFLTYFQNEAQLEKSRLLSDRFSAERPKGSFSTLEIQRTEQGDSAMYLCASRKGVGELFFGEGSRLTVL.

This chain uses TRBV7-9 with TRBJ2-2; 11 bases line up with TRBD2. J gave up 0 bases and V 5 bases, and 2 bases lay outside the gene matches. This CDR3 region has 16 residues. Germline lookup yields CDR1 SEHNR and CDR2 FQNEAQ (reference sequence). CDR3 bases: TGTGCCAGCAGCGTTAGCGGGGGGGCGAACACCGGGGAGCTGTTTTTT. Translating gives CASSVSGGANTGELFF. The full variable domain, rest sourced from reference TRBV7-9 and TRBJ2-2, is DTGVSQNPRHKITKRGQNVTFRCDPISEHNRLYWYRQTLGQGPEFLTYFQNEAQLEKSRLLSDRFSAERPKGSFSTLEIQRTEQGDSAMYLCASSVSGGANTGELFFGEGSRLTVL.

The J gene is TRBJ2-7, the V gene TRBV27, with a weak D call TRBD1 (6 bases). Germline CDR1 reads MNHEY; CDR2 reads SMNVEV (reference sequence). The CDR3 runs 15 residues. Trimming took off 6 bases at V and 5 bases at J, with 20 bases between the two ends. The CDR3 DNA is TGTGCCAGCAGCCCAGGGGTGGGGGTCCTCCACGAGCAGTACTTC. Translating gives CASSPGVGVLHEQYF.

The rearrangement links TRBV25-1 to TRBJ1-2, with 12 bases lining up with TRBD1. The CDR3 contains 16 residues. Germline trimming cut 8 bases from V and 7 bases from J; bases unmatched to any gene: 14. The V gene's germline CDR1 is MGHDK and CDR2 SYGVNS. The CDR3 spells CASRPSTGQGARGYTF. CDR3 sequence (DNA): TGTGCCAGCCGCCCTTCGACGGGACAGGGGGCGCGTGGCTACACCTTC.

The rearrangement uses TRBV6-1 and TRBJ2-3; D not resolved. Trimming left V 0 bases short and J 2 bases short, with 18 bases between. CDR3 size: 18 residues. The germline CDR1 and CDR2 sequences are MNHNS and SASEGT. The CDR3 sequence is CASSEALLARSSTDTQYF. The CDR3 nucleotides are TGTGCCAGCAGTGAAGCGCTTCTCGCCAGGTCCTCCACAGATACGCAGTATTTT.

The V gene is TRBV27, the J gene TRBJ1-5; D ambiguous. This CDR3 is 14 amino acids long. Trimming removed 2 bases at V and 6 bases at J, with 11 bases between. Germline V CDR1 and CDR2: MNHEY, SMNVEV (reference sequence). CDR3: CASSLGRPGQPQHF. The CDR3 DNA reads TGTGCCAGCAGTTTAGGCAGGCCCGGTCAGCCCCAGCATTTT.

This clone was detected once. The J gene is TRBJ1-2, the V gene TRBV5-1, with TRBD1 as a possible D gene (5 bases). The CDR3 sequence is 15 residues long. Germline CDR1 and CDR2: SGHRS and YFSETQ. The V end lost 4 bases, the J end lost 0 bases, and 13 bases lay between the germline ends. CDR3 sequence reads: CASSIVTASNYGYTF. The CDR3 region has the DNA TGCGCCAGCAGCATCGTGACAGCTTCTAACTATGGCTACACCTTC.

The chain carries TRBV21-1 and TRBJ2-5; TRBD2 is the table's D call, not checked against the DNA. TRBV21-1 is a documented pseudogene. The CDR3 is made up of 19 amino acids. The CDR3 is CASSKVSQFRGGSEETQYF. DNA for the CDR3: TGTGCCAGCAGCAAAGTCTCGCAATTTCGCGGGGGTTCAGAAGAGACCCAGTACTTC.